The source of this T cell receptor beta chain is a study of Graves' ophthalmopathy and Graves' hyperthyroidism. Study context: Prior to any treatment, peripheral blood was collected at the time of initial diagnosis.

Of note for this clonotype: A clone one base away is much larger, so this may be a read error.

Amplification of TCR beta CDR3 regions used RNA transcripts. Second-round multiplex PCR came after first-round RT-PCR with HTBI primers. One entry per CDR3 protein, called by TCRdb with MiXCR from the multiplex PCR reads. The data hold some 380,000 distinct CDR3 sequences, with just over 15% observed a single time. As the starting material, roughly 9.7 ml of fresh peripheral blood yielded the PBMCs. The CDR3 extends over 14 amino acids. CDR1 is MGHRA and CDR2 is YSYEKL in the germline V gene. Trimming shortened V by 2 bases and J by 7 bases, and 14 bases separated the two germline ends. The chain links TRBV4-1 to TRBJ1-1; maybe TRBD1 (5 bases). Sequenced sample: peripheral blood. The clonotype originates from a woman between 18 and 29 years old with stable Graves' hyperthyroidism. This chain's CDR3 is CASSQTGAGIEAFF. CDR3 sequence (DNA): TGCGCCAGCAGCCAAACTGGAGCAGGGATTGAAGCTTTCTTT.